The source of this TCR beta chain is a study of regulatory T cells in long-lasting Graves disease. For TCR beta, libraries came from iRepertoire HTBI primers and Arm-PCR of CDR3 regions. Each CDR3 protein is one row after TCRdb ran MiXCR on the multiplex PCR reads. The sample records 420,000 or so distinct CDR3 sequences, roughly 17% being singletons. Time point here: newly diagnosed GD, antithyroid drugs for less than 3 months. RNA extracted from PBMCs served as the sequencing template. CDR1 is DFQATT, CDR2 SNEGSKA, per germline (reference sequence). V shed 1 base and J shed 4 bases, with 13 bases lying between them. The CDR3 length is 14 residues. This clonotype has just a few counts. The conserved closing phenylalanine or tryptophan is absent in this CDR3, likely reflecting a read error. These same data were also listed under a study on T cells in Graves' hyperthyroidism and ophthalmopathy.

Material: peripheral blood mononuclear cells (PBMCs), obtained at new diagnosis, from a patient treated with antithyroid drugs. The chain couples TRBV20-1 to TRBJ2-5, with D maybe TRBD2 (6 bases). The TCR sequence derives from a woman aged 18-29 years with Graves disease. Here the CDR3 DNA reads TGCAGTGCTAGAGTTAGGGAGGCGGGAGAGACCCAGTACCTC. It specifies CSARVREAGETQYL.